The rows below give T cell receptor beta chains drawn from one sample of a study of blood T cell repertoires in COVID-19. TCRdb keeps only in-frame clones here, not all; method: immunoSEQ multiplex PCR. The sample carries hundreds of thousands of clones, around 87% recorded once. The sequencing input was PBMCs or T cells enriched from blood (not recorded which). These TCRs come from a man aged 35-49 years in a cohort exposed to, infected with or recovered from COVID-19 (not recorded which). CDR3s include the opening cysteine and the closing phenylalanine or tryptophan. The D gene is left open where the match is weak.

TRBV6-5,14,NA,TRBJ1-1,CASSRTPRDTEAFF
TRBV9,18,TRBD2,TRBJ2-2,CASSPPGLAGPNTGELFF
TRBV28,15,TRBD1,TRBJ1-5,CASSLYRQGGLKSHF
TRBV27,14,NA,TRBJ2-1,CASSFGFRGSEQFF
TRBV19,12,TRBD1,TRBJ1-2,CATPGGSGGYTF
TRBV19,13,TRBD1,TRBJ2-7,CASGQGQGYEQYF
TRBV6-5,15,TRBD1,TRBJ2-1,CASILRDSGRDEQFF
TRBV9,14,NA,TRBJ2-2,CASSVGQGAGELFF
TRBV19,17,TRBD1,TRBJ1-2,CASSIEGDRGSDYGYTF
TRBV5-6,16,TRBD1,TRBJ2-1,CASSLVRMDRVNEQFF
TRBV7-2,12,NA,TRBJ1-1,CASSFSYTEAFF
TRBV10-1,13,NA,TRBJ1-1,CASSEGGNTEAFF
TRBV10-3,14,NA,TRBJ1-1,CAISVQGSQTEAFF
TRBV9,14,TRBD2,TRBJ2-2,CASSVSGNSGELFF
TRBV3-1/TRBV3-2,11,NA,TRBJ1-3,CASSHAYSIYF
TRBV4-1,15,NA,TRBJ1-6,CASSPEGQQSSPLHF
TRBV3-1/TRBV3-2,12,TRBD2,TRBJ2-7,CASSQGGRDAYF
TRBV5-1,16,TRBD1,TRBJ2-2,CASSSTGGGHTGELFF
TRBV5-4,14,NA,TRBJ2-7,CASSPDGGAYEQYF
TRBV18,15,NA,TRBJ2-3,CASSPRSQEADTQYF
TRBV2,11,NA,TRBJ1-1,CASLYSGEAFF
TRBV10-1,14,TRBD1,TRBJ2-7,CASSEGTGTYEQYF
TRBV7-8,15,TRBD1,TRBJ1-4,CASSLAGQGVEKLFF
TRBV5-1,15,TRBD1,TRBJ1-1,CASSIARDRNTEAFF
TRBV19,11,TRBD2,TRBJ2-1,CASRAGSEQFF
TRBV9,17,TRBD2,TRBJ2-7,CASSVAGLAGGPYEQYF
TRBV28,14,NA,TRBJ1-1,CASSYVRGDTEAFF
TRBV6-5,15,TRBD1,TRBJ2-5,CASSYSDRATETQYF
TRBV11-2,18,NA,TRBJ2-2,CASSPRGVASGFTGELFF
TRBV27,16,TRBD2,TRBJ2-6,CASKPAGGTGANVLTF
TRBV6-5,14,TRBD2,TRBJ2-7,CASMTRRELNEQYF
TRBV11-3,15,TRBD2,TRBJ2-1,CASSTGLAAYNEQFF
TRBV23-1,17,NA,TRBJ2-2,CASSQTGGAPNTGELFF
TRBV10-3,14,TRBD1,TRBJ1-3,CAISAGGAGNTIYF
TRBV3-1/TRBV3-2,15,NA,TRBJ2-1,CASSNKISSYNEQFF
TRBV7-2,18,NA,TRBJ2-6,CASSLVPGFGSGANVLTF
TRBV2,14,TRBD1,TRBJ2-7,CASRRPGQGIEQYF